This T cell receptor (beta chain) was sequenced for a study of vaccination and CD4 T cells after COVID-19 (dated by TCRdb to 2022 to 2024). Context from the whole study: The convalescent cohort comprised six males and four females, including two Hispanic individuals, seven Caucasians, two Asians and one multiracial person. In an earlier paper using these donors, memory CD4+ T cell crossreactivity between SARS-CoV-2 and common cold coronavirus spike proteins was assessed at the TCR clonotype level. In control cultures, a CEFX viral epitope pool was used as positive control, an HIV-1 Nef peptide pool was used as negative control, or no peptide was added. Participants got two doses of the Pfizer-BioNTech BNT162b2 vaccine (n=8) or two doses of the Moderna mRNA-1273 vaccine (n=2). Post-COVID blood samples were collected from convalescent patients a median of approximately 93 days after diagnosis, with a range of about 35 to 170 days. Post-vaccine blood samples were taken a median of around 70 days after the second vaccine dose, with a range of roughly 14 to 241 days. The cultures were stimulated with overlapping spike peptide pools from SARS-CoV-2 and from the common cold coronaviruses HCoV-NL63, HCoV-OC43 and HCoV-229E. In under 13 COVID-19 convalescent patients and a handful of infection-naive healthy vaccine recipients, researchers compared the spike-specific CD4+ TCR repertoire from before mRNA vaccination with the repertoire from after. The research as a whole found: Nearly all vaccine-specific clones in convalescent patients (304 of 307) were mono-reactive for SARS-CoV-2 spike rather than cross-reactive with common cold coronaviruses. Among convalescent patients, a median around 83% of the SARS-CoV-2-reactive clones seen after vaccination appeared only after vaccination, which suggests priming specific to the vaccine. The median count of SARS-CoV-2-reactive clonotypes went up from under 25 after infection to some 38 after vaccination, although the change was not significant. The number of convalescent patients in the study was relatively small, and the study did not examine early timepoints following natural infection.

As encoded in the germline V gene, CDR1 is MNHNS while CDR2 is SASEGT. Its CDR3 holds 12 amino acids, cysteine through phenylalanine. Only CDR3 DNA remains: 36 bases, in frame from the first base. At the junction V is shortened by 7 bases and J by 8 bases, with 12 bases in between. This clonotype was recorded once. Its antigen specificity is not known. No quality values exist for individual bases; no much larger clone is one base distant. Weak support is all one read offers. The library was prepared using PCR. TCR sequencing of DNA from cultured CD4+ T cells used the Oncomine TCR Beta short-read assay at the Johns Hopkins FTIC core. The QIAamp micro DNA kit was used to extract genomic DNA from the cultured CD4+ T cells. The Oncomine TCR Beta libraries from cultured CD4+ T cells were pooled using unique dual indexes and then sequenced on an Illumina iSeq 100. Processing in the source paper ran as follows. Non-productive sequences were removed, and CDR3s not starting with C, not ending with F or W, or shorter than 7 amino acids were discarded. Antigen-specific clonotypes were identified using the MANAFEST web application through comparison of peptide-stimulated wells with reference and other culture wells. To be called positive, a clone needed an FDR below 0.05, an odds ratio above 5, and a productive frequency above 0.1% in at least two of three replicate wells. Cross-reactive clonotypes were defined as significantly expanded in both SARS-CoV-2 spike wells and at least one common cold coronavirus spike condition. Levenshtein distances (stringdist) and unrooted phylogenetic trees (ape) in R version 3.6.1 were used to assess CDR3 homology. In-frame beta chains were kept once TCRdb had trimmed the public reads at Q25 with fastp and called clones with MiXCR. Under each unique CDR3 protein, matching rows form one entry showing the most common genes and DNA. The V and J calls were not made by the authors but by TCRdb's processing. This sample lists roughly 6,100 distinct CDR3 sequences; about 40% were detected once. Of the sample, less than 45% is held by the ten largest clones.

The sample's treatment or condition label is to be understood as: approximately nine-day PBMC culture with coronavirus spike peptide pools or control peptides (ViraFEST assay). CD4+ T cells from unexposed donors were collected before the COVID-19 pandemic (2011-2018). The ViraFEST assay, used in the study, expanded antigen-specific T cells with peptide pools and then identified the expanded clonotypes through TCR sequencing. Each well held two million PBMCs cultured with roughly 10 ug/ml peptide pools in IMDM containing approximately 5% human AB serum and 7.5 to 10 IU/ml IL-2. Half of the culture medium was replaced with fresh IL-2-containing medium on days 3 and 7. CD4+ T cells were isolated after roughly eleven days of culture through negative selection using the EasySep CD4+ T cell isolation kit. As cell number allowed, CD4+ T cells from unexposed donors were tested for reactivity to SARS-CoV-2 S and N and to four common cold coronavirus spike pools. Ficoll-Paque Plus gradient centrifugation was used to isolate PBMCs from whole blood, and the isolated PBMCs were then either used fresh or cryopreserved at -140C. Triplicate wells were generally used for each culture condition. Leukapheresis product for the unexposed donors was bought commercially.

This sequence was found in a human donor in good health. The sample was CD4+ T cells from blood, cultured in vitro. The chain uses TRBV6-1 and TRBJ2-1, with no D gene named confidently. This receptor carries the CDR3 CASIRGGDEQFF. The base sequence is TGTGCCAGCATCCGAGGTGGGGATGAGCAGTTCTTC.